Listed below are T cell receptor beta chains from one sample, sequenced in a study of OX40 agonist ivuxolimab in advanced cancers. This table comes from immunoSEQ multiplex PCR, and its TCRdb copy is limited to in-frame clones, with some not included. The data contain under 95,000 clones, 86% of them singletons. The sample was CD4+ or CD8+ T cells sorted from blood, taken in a trial of the OX40 agonist ivuxolimab. The receptors were sampled from an adult with an advanced solid tumor such as melanoma, head and neck, liver or kidney cancer. The CDR3 runs from the conserved cysteine through the conserved F or W. The order of the fields is CDR3 length, D gene, V gene, clone size, J gene, CDR3 DNA, CDR3 protein. D genes are given only for firm matches. Not every row has a clone size; where given, it reads once, few, many or a size class.

12	.	TRBV29-1	.	TRBJ2-5	TGCAGCGTTTTATGGGGAGATGAGACCCAGTACTTC	CSVLWGDETQYF
17	.	TRBV27	.	TRBJ1-1	TGTGCCAGCAGTAAAAGGGCGCAGTCCATGACAACATCTGAAGCTTTCTTT	CASSKRAQSMTTSEAFF
13	.	TRBV7-9	.	TRBJ2-1	TGTGCCAGCAAACGGGATCCCTACAATGAGCAGTTCTTC	CASKRDPYNEQFF
13	.	TRBV18	once	TRBJ1-1	TGTGCCAGCCTACCGGGGGGTAGAACTGAAGCTTTCTTT	CASLPGGRTEAFF
12	.	TRBV5-1	.	TRBJ2-3	TGCGCCAGCGCCAGGGGGGAGGATACGCAGTATTTT	CASARGEDTQYF
18	.	TRBV18	.	TRBJ2-3	TGTGCCAGCTCCCGCGTCTGGAGCGCAGGGAGAGACACAGATACGCAGTATTTT	CASSRVWSAGRDTDTQYF
11	.	TRBV5-8	once	TRBJ1-1	TGTGCCAGCACCGGGCCGGCTGAAGCTTTCTTT	CASTGPAEAFF
15	.	TRBV7-8	.	TRBJ2-1	TGTGCCAGCAGAGGAACGACAGTATCGAACAATGAGCAGTTCTTC	CASRGTTVSNNEQFF
13	.	TRBV6-5	.	TRBJ1-1	TGTGCCAGCAGAGGGACGGTGAACACTGAAGCTTTCTTT	CASRGTVNTEAFF
13	TRBD1	TRBV5-4	few	TRBJ1-2	TGTGCCAGCAGCTTGGACAGGGGCTATGGCTACACCTTC	CASSLDRGYGYTF
15	.	TRBV29-1	.	TRBJ2-1	TGCAGCGTTGCGGTTTTCGGGACCCGCGGCAGAGAGCAGTTCTTC	CSVAVFGTRGREQFF
16	.	TRBV6-1	.	TRBJ1-5	TGTGCCAGCAGTGCTGGGGGGTACTTCCCTCATCAGCCCCAGCATTTT	CASSAGGYFPHQPQHF
16	TRBD2	TRBV6-5	.	TRBJ2-1	TGTGCCAGCAGTTACGGGCTAGCGGGCTTGGTCAATGAGCAGTTCTTC	CASSYGLAGLVNEQFF
16	TRBD2	TRBV9	.	TRBJ2-1	TGTGCCAGCAGCGTAGGAGCTAGCGGGCTTTACAATGAGCAGTTCTTC	CASSVGASGLYNEQFF
14	.	TRBV19	.	TRBJ1-2	TGTGCCAGTAGGGACGGAGGACAACTTGGCGGCTACACCTTC	CASRDGGQLGGYTF
15	.	TRBV5-1	once	TRBJ2-2	TGCGCCAGCAGCTTCAGAGACCAAAACACCGGGGAGCTGTTTTTT	CASSFRDQNTGELFF
14	TRBD1	TRBV10-3	few	TRBJ1-1	TGTGCCATCAGTGAGGCGACAGGGGCCACTACAGCTTTCTTT	CAISEATGATTAFF
14	TRBD1	TRBV27	.	TRBJ1-5	TGTGCCAGCAGGAGGACAGGGGGCAATCAGCCCCAGCATTTT	CASRRTGGNQPQHF
16	.	TRBV6-5	.	TRBJ1-1	TGTGCCAGCAGTTCACAGGTCTTGGGGGAGAACACTGAAGCTTTCTTT	CASSSQVLGENTEAFF
17	TRBD1	TRBV9	.	TRBJ1-6	TGTGCCAGCAGCGCTGGGGGACAGCTAAAACCTAATTCACCCCTCCACTTT	CASSAGGQLKPNSPLHF
14	.	TRBV5-1	.	TRBJ1-1	TGCGCCAGCAGCTCAGGGAGAGGGAACACTGAAGCTTTCTTT	CASSSGRGNTEAFF
14	.	TRBV7-8	few	TRBJ2-5	TGTGCCAGCAGCCCATTGACTAGTACCGAGACCCAGTACTTC	CASSPLTSTETQYF
15	.	TRBV7-2	.	TRBJ1-5	TGTGCCAGCAGCTTGGGGGCTCTTCCTTATCAGCCCCAGCATTTT	CASSLGALPYQPQHF
10	.	TRBV20-1	.	TRBJ1-2	TGCAGTGCTAAGGCCAATGGCTACACCTTC	CSAKANGYTF
15	.	TRBV4-3	few	TRBJ2-6	TGCGCCAGCAGCCCCGTTACCTCTGGGGCCAACGTCCTGACTTTC	CASSPVTSGANVLTF
17	.	TRBV4-2	.	TRBJ2-1	TGTGCCAGCAGCCCCGCAGGACCCGGACTGAGCTCGGGGGAGCAGTTCTTC	CASSPAGPGLSSGEQFF
15	TRBD2	TRBV7-3	.	TRBJ2-3	TGTGCCAGCAGCGTAAGCGGGGTCAGCACAGATACGCAGTATTTT	CASSVSGVSTDTQYF
14	.	TRBV25-1	.	TRBJ2-3	TGTGCCAGGGGGATGGATGATGGAAGGGATACGCAGTATTTT	CARGMDDGRDTQYF
15	.	TRBV7-6	.	TRBJ2-2	TGTGCCAGCAGCCCTAGGGGTATTGAGACCGGGGAGCTGTTTTTT	CASSPRGIETGELFF